This T cell receptor (beta chain) emerged from a study of blood T cell repertoires in COVID-19. The germline V gene encodes CDR1 KGHDR and CDR2 SFDVKD. V dropped 5 bases and J dropped 7 bases, with 14 bases sitting between them. The CDR3 totals 14 residues. Authors' analysis steps: Counts of nucleated cells, estimated from reference gene primer amplification, were obtained. The data were produced by immunoSEQ multiplex PCR, yet TCRdb's version contains in-frame clones alone and is incomplete. That table is the source of V, J and clone size, and D and trimming were worked out from the DNA. The table has hundreds of thousands of clones, more than 80% seen once.

V is TRBV24-1 and J is TRBJ2-1, with D perhaps TRBD1 (5 bases). The sequence was obtained from a young man who had recovered from COVID-19. The specimen sequenced was PBMCs or T cells enriched from blood (not recorded which). The DNA for the CDR3 is TGTGCCACCAGTGCCCCAGGGCCCTGGAATGAGCAGTTCTTC. The encoded protein is CATSAPGPWNEQFF.